One TCR beta chain is described in this entry. Its antigen remains undetermined. The germline gene is not matched at one end of the junction; a read error may be the cause. The source of the sample is a study of identical twins (dated by TCRdb to about 2016). The study in broad terms: To test whether fetal clonotypes persist, this study deep-sequenced TCR alpha and beta repertoires from monozygotic twins, from unrelated adults of various ages, and from cord blood. To rule out contamination, replicate twin experiments were performed at different times with different library preparation protocols. Study-level results and caveats: Fewer insertions were carried by abundant cord blood beta clonotypes, a similar but weaker trend appeared in young adult naive repertoires, and no such trend appeared in memory repertoires. Recombination models systematically underestimated out-of-frame TCR alpha sharing in monozygotic twins but agreed with sharing between unrelated individuals. Conclusions relied on cross-sectional statistical analysis, since the same donors could not be followed over many years. Invariant T cells such as MAIT and iNKT could partly confound zero-insertion analyses, though diverse VJ usage argued against this for most clonotypes. In beta out-of-frame sequences, excess twin sharing was weaker, because having fewer shared sequences lowered the signal-to-noise ratio. Out-of-frame TCR alpha sequences shared between twins showed an excess of low generation-probability sequences compared with coincidental sharing between unrelated individuals.

Libraries were made using 5' RACE. The instrument given in TCRdb is Illumina HiSeq 2000. A universal primer binding site was added through template switching, and the final cDNA carried a unique molecular identifier so that TCR cDNA molecules could be counted accurately. Specific primers in the conserved constant-segment region were used to synthesize first-strand cDNA for the TCR alpha and beta chains. To control for contamination, every cDNA library carried two barcodes: a SMART-Mk sample barcode plus Illumina barcodes. TruSeq adapter sequences along with Illumina sample barcodes were introduced in two successive PCR steps. The TCR alpha and beta cDNA libraries were sequenced on the Illumina HiSeq platform using custom primers. The study's own analysis went as follows. MiGEC processed the raw reads to extract unique molecular identifiers, while MiXCR was used to determine the CDR3 positions. For each individual, recombination models were inferred using an EM algorithm with the repgenHMM and IGoR tools. The analysis of shared clonotypes was done with the tcR package in R, with sharing normalized by the product of cloneset sizes. To study raw recombination free of thymic and clonal selection effects, out-of-frame nonproductive sequences were analyzed. TCRdb reprocessed the public reads (quality trimming at Q25 with fastp, clone calling with MiXCR) and kept in-frame beta chains. Entries are consolidated by CDR3 protein sequence, retaining the most common genes and DNA. TCRdb, rather than the study authors, made the V and J calls. This sample has some 690,000 distinct CDR3 sequences in its table, and 21% of those were observed once. The ten largest clones capture around 4.5% of the sample.

The CDR3 spans 10 residues, from the cysteine through the phenylalanine. The entry retains the CDR3 DNA only, 30 bases that are in frame from base 1. Per the germline V gene (reference sequence), LNHDA is the CDR1 and SQIVND is the CDR2. Only healthy Caucasian donors were included. The twin cohort comprised three pairs of female monozygotic twins, all aged about 18 to 30 years. Peripheral blood mononuclear cells were used as the source from which RNA for TCR libraries was isolated. This same sample was also taken into another study, of T cells expressing NK-cell markers. That second publication adds: In sorted CD3+CD56+NKG2C+, CD3+CD56+NKG2C- and CD3+CD56-NKG2C+ T-cell subsets from about eight donors, TCR beta-chain repertoires were profiled. Of the eight sequenced donors, seven were found to be HCMV-seropositive and one was found to be HCMV-seronegative. To restrict sorting to alphabetaTCR-expressing T cells, an anti-gammadeltaTCR antibody was added in several experiments. In a handful of donors, the dominant CD3+CD56+NKG2C+ clonotypes were among the top 10 CD8+ clonotypes and accounted for about 1.0-7.0% of CD8+ T cells. Those dominant clonotypes were again the most abundant among CD3+CD56-NKG2C+ cells in a few donors, at roughly 25-60.1%. Whether the expanded NKG2C-expressing T cell clones were specific for HCMV antigens was left unclear. The eight sequenced donors were randomly selected healthy volunteers, three men and five women. A commercial ELISA kit detecting HCMV-specific IgG in serum was used to determine HCMV serostatus. For roughly 6 donors, bulk peripheral blood T-cell repertoires were additionally sequenced from unsorted PBMC. MIGEC handled demultiplexing of the reads and grouping by UMI, while MiTCR was used to assemble and quantify clonotypes. To exclude erroneous sequences, any TCR cDNA sequence not supported by at least two reads was discarded. The tcR package was used for downstream repertoire analysis, with clonotypes matched between fractions based on CDR3 nucleotide sequence plus V segment. VDJmatch was used to annotate antigen specificity against VDJdb, with one amino acid substitution allowed in CDR3.

Recombination connected TRBV19 to TRBJ2-7, with the D segment identity uncertain. The sequence came from a woman under 30 in good health. The sequenced material came from PBMCs. The nucleotides read TGTGCCAGTGGACCCGGACCCCGGTGCTTC. It specifies CASGPGPRCF.